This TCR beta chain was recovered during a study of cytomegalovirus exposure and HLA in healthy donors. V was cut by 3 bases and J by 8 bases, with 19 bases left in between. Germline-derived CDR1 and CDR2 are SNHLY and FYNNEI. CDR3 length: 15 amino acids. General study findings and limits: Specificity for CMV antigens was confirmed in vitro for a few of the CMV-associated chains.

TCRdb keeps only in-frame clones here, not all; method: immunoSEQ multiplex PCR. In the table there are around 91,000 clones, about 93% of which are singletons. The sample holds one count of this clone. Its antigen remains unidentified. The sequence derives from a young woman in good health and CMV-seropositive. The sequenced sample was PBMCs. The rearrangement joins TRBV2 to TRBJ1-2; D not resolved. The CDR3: CASSDGLPDRLGYTF. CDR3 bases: TGTGCCAGCAGTGACGGGTTGCCGGATCGTTTGGGCTACACCTTC. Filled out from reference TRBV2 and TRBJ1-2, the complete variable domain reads EPEVTQTPSHQVTQMGQEVILRCVPISNHLYFYWYRQILGQKVEFLVSFYNNEISEKSEIFDDQFSVERPDGSNFTLKIRSTKLEDSAMYFCASSDGLPDRLGYTFGSGTRLTVV.